A selection of T cell receptor beta chains follows, all from one sample in a study of T cells in localized non-small cell lung cancer. TCRdb's table, derived via immunoSEQ multiplex PCR, lists solely in-frame clones and lacks some. The table shows around 40,000 clones, with approximately 83% occurring only once. The sample consisted of peripheral blood, taken before any cancer treatment. These receptors were obtained from a man between 40 and 75 years old with stage I lung adenocarcinoma. CDR3s include the opening cysteine and the closing phenylalanine or tryptophan. The D gene is left open where the match is weak. Not all rows give a size; the values are once, few, many and, for expanded clones, a class.

clone_size: .
j_call: TRBJ1-4
v_call: TRBV18
d_call: .
cdr3_nt: TGTGCCAGCTCACCAATGGGGAATGAAAAACTGTTTTTT
cdr3_aa: CASSPMGNEKLFF

clone_size: .
j_call: TRBJ2-2
v_call: TRBV6-6
d_call: TRBD2
cdr3_nt: TGTGCCAGCAGTAAGGGACTAGCGCACACCGGGGAGCTGTTTTTT
cdr3_aa: CASSKGLAHTGELFF

clone_size: .
j_call: TRBJ1-2
v_call: TRBV7-8
d_call: TRBD1
cdr3_nt: TGTGCCAGCAGCTTAGTTGGGGGGCAGGGGGCGGACTATGGCTACACCTTC
cdr3_aa: CASSLVGGQGADYGYTF

clone_size: few
j_call: TRBJ2-1
v_call: TRBV7-9
d_call: .
cdr3_nt: TGTGCCAGCAGCCTGGGAGTGTCCTACAATGAGCAGTTCTTC
cdr3_aa: CASSLGVSYNEQFF

clone_size: once
j_call: TRBJ2-6
v_call: TRBV11-2
d_call: .
cdr3_nt: TGTGCCAGCAGCTTAGAACCCGGGGCCAACGTCCTGACTTTC
cdr3_aa: CASSLEPGANVLTF

clone_size: once
j_call: TRBJ2-3
v_call: TRBV19
d_call: .
cdr3_nt: TGTGCCAGTAGTAATGGGCGGGGCACAGATACGCAGTATTTT
cdr3_aa: CASSNGRGTDTQYF

clone_size: .
j_call: TRBJ1-2
v_call: TRBV28
d_call: .
cdr3_nt: TGTGCCAGCAGTTTGTGGGGGGGGGCAGGCGGCTACACCTTC
cdr3_aa: CASSLWGGAGGYTF

clone_size: once
j_call: TRBJ2-5
v_call: TRBV7-2
d_call: TRBD2
cdr3_nt: TGTGCCAGCAGCGACCAGGGAGGGGTAGGAGAGACCCAGTACTTC
cdr3_aa: CASSDQGGVGETQYF

clone_size: .
j_call: TRBJ1-5
v_call: TRBV30
d_call: .
cdr3_nt: TGTGCCTGGAGTTCCAGTTTCAATCAGCCCCAGCATTTT
cdr3_aa: CAWSSSFNQPQHF

clone_size: .
j_call: TRBJ2-5
v_call: TRBV5-4
d_call: TRBD1
cdr3_nt: TGTGCCAGCAGCAATGACAGGGATGAGACCCAGTACTTC
cdr3_aa: CASSNDRDETQYF

clone_size: .
j_call: TRBJ2-7
v_call: TRBV5-1
d_call: .
cdr3_nt: TGCGCCAGCAGCCTATCAAGCTCGAATTCCGAGCAGTACTTC
cdr3_aa: CASSLSSSNSEQYF

clone_size: .
j_call: TRBJ2-1
v_call: TRBV2
d_call: TRBD1
cdr3_nt: TGTGCCAGCAGTGTGGGACAGGGGTTGACCTACAATGAGCAGTTCTTC
cdr3_aa: CASSVGQGLTYNEQFF

clone_size: .
j_call: TRBJ2-5
v_call: TRBV9
d_call: TRBD2
cdr3_nt: TGTGCCACCGACCGCCGGACTAGAGAGACCCAGTACTTC
cdr3_aa: CATDRRTRETQYF

clone_size: .
j_call: TRBJ1-4
v_call: TRBV7-9
d_call: .
cdr3_nt: TGTGCCAGCAGCTCCCGGACCTTGGCAACTAATGAAAAACTGTTTTTT
cdr3_aa: CASSSRTLATNEKLFF

clone_size: .
j_call: TRBJ2-1
v_call: TRBV14
d_call: TRBD2
cdr3_nt: TGTGCCAGCAGCCAACTAGCGGGAGCATACAATGAGCAGTTCTTC
cdr3_aa: CASSQLAGAYNEQFF

clone_size: .
j_call: TRBJ2-1
v_call: TRBV27
d_call: TRBD2
cdr3_nt: TGTGCCAGCAGCCCCCTTCAAGTAGCGGGAGCATACAATGAGCAGTTCTTC
cdr3_aa: CASSPLQVAGAYNEQFF

clone_size: .
j_call: TRBJ1-5
v_call: TRBV6-5
d_call: TRBD1
cdr3_nt: TGTGCCAGCAGTTACTCGGGACAGGGGAATCAGCCCCAGCATTTT
cdr3_aa: CASSYSGQGNQPQHF

clone_size: .
j_call: TRBJ2-7
v_call: TRBV14
d_call: .
cdr3_nt: TGTGCCAGCAGCCAAGGGGGCAGGGGCCCTTACGAGCAGTACTTC
cdr3_aa: CASSQGGRGPYEQYF

clone_size: .
j_call: TRBJ2-7
v_call: TRBV7-9
d_call: TRBD1
cdr3_nt: TGTGCCAGCAGTAGACAGGGATCCGCCTACGAGCAGTACTTC
cdr3_aa: CASSRQGSAYEQYF

clone_size: once
j_call: TRBJ1-4
v_call: TRBV14
d_call: .
cdr3_nt: TGTGCCAGCAGCCAATATGGGACCCAGGGGGAAAAACTGTTTTTT
cdr3_aa: CASSQYGTQGEKLFF

clone_size: .
j_call: TRBJ1-1
v_call: TRBV2
d_call: .
cdr3_nt: TGTGCCAGCACACGGGAACCAGGGGCTTCGGGGGCTGAAGCTTTCTTT
cdr3_aa: CASTREPGASGAEAFF

clone_size: .
j_call: TRBJ2-6
v_call: TRBV7-2
d_call: .
cdr3_nt: TGTGCCAGCAGCTTAGTGGGCAGCGACTCTGGGGCCAACGTCCTGACTTTC
cdr3_aa: CASSLVGSDSGANVLTF

clone_size: .
j_call: TRBJ2-1
v_call: TRBV7-2
d_call: TRBD2
cdr3_nt: TGTGCCAGCAGCTGGGGGGGGGACCCACAGTTCTTC
cdr3_aa: CASSWGGDPQFF

clone_size: .
j_call: TRBJ2-5
v_call: TRBV5-4
d_call: .
cdr3_nt: TGTGCCAGCAGCTTGGCCAACGCCGAGACCCAGTACTTC
cdr3_aa: CASSLANAETQYF

clone_size: .
j_call: TRBJ2-5
v_call: TRBV12-2
d_call: .
cdr3_nt: TGTGCAAGTCGCTTAGAGATAGCGGGAACCAACGAGACCCAGTACTTC
cdr3_aa: CASRLEIAGTNETQYF

clone_size: .
j_call: TRBJ2-3
v_call: TRBV4-2
d_call: .
cdr3_nt: TGTGCCAGCAGCTACAGCTCAGATACGCAGTATTTT
cdr3_aa: CASSYSSDTQYF

clone_size: .
j_call: TRBJ1-1
v_call: TRBV29-1
d_call: .
cdr3_nt: TGCAGCGCCCTCAAGCGCGGGCTGAACACTGAAGCTTTCTTT
cdr3_aa: CSALKRGLNTEAFF

clone_size: .
j_call: TRBJ2-2
v_call: TRBV2
d_call: TRBD2
cdr3_nt: TGTGCCAGCGGTACTAGCGGGAGGGGTAACACCGGGGAGCTGTTTTTT
cdr3_aa: CASGTSGRGNTGELFF

clone_size: .
j_call: TRBJ2-7
v_call: TRBV11-3
d_call: .
cdr3_nt: TGTGCCAGCAGCTTTTTACAGGGCTACGAGCAGTACTTC
cdr3_aa: CASSFLQGYEQYF

clone_size: .
j_call: TRBJ2-5
v_call: TRBV11-1
d_call: TRBD2
cdr3_nt: TGTGCCAGCAGTCCGACTAGCGGGGGACAAGAGACCCAGTACTTC
cdr3_aa: CASSPTSGGQETQYF

clone_size: .
j_call: TRBJ1-4
v_call: TRBV6-5
d_call: TRBD1
cdr3_nt: TGTGCCAGCAGTTACGAGGGACAGGGTTCTGAAAAACTGTTTTTT
cdr3_aa: CASSYEGQGSEKLFF

clone_size: .
j_call: TRBJ2-1
v_call: TRBV12-5
d_call: .
cdr3_nt: TGTGCTAGTGCCGGAGGGGGGCAGGGTAGGAATACTGAGCAGTTCTTC
cdr3_aa: CASAGGGQGRNTEQFF

clone_size: .
j_call: TRBJ1-4
v_call: TRBV19
d_call: .
cdr3_nt: TGTGCCAGTAGCCGTCAGACAGCAACTAATGAAAAACTGTTTTTT
cdr3_aa: CASSRQTATNEKLFF

clone_size: .
j_call: TRBJ2-7
v_call: TRBV4-1
d_call: TRBD1
cdr3_nt: TGCGCCAGCAGCTCAGGGACAGAGTCCGTCGAGCAGTACTTC
cdr3_aa: CASSSGTESVEQYF

clone_size: .
j_call: TRBJ2-4
v_call: TRBV6-6
d_call: TRBD1
cdr3_nt: TGTGCCAGCAGGGACAGGGGGAGAGGCAAAAACATTCAGTACTTC
cdr3_aa: CASRDRGRGKNIQYF

clone_size: .
j_call: TRBJ2-7
v_call: TRBV28
d_call: TRBD2
cdr3_nt: TGTGCCAGCAGCCCTCCCGGGGGGGGCTACGAGCAGTACTTC
cdr3_aa: CASSPPGGGYEQYF

clone_size: few
j_call: TRBJ2-1
v_call: TRBV5-1
d_call: .
cdr3_nt: TGCGCCAGCAGCTTAAACAGGGTTTTAGAGCAGTTCTTC
cdr3_aa: CASSLNRVLEQFF

clone_size: .
j_call: TRBJ2-7
v_call: TRBV7-9
d_call: TRBD2
cdr3_nt: TGTGCCAGCAGCTCCCAGCTAGCGGGAGGCGAGCAGTACTTC
cdr3_aa: CASSSQLAGGEQYF

clone_size: .
j_call: TRBJ1-2
v_call: TRBV2
d_call: TRBD1
cdr3_nt: TGTGCCAGCAGTCAAGGGACAGGGGGCCACTATGGCTACACCTTC
cdr3_aa: CASSQGTGGHYGYTF

clone_size: .
j_call: TRBJ2-7
v_call: TRBV11-2
d_call: .
cdr3_nt: TGTGCCAGCAGCTTTCAATTGACAGGCTTCTCCTACGAGCAGTACTTC
cdr3_aa: CASSFQLTGFSYEQYF

clone_size: .
j_call: TRBJ1-1
v_call: TRBV19
d_call: TRBD1
cdr3_nt: TGTGCCAGTATGGGGACAGGGGGACTTATCGGGGCGGAGGCTTTCTTT
cdr3_aa: CASMGTGGLIGAEAFF

clone_size: .
j_call: TRBJ2-1
v_call: TRBV7-3
d_call: TRBD2
cdr3_nt: TGTGCCAGCAGCTTAAGGCGGGGGGTCCGTTGGTTCTTC
cdr3_aa: CASSLRRGVRWFF

clone_size: .
j_call: TRBJ2-7
v_call: TRBV5-1
d_call: .
cdr3_nt: TGCGCCAGCAGCTCCCACCGGGACACACTTTACGAGCAGTACTTC
cdr3_aa: CASSSHRDTLYEQYF

clone_size: .
j_call: TRBJ1-4
v_call: TRBV29-1
d_call: .
cdr3_nt: TGCAGCGTTGCAAGGGCTTCCACCGAAAAACTGTTTTTT
cdr3_aa: CSVARASTEKLFF